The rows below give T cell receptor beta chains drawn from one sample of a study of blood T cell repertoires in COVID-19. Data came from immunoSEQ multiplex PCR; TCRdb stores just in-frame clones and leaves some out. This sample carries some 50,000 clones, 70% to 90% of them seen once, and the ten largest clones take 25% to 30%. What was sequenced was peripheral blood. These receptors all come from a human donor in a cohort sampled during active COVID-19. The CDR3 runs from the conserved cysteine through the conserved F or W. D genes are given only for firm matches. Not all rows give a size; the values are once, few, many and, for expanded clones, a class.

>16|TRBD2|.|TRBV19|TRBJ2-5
CASSKVTGRAEETQYF
TGTGCCAGTAGTAAGGTTACCGGGAGGGCTGAGGAGACCCAGTACTTC
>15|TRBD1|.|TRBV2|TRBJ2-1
CASRGGQGSYNEQFF
TGTGCCAGCAGGGGGGGACAGGGCTCCTACAATGAGCAGTTCTTC
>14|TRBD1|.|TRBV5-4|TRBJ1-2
CASSLGTGVYGYTF
TGTGCCAGCAGCTTGGGGACAGGAGTTTATGGCTACACCTTC
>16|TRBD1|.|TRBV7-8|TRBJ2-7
CASSPHGQEIPGEQYF
TGTGCCAGCAGTCCTCACGGACAGGAGATACCGGGCGAGCAGTACTTC
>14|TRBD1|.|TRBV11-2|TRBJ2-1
CASSQRQGGNEQFF
TGTGCCAGCAGCCAGAGACAGGGCGGGAATGAGCAGTTCTTC
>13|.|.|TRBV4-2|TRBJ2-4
CASSQPLANIQYF
TGTGCCAGCAGCCAACCACTAGCAAACATTCAGTACTTC
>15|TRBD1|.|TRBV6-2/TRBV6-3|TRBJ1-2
CASSAGQGAPYGYTF
TGTGCCAGCAGCGCCGGACAGGGGGCCCCCTATGGCTACACCTTC
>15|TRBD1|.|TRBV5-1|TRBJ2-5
CASSLGDRELETQYF
TGCGCCAGCAGCTTGGGGGACAGGGAATTAGAGACCCAGTACTTC
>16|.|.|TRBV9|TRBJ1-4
CASSVGGTATNEKLFF
TGTGCCAGCAGCGTCGGTGGAACAGCAACTAATGAAAAACTGTTTTTT
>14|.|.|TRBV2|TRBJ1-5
CASSEGGRHQPQHF
TGTGCCAGCAGTGAAGGGGGGCGTCATCAGCCCCAGCATTTT
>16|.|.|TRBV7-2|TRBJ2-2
CASSFRAGLGTGELFF
TGTGCCAGCAGTTTCCGGGCAGGGTTGGGGACCGGGGAGCTGTTTTTT
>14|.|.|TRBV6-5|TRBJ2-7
CASIQTGVVYEQYF
TGTGCCAGCATCCAGACAGGTGTCGTCTACGAGCAGTACTTC
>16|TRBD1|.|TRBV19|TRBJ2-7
CASSVSGQGSPYEQYF
TGTGCCAGTAGTGTTAGCGGACAGGGGTCTCCCTACGAGCAGTACTTC
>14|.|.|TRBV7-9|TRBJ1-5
CASSLAGGSQPQHF
TGTGCCAGCAGCTTGGCGGGGGGCAGTCAGCCCCAGCATTTT
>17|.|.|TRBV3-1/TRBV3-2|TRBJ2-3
CASSRSGIAGLTDTQYF
TGTGCCAGCAGCCGATCCGGGATAGCCGGGCTAACTGATACGCAGTATTTT
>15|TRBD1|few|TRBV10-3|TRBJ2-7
CAISEEQGFSYEQYF
TGTGCCATCAGTGAGGAACAGGGGTTTTCCTACGAGCAGTACTTC
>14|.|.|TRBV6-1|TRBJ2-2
CASSEMLRTGELFF
TGTGCCAGCAGTGAAATGCTCCGGACCGGGGAGCTGTTTTTT
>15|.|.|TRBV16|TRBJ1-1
CASSQLRGANTEAFF
TGTGCCAGCAGCCAATTGCGGGGGGCAAACACTGAAGCTTTCTTT
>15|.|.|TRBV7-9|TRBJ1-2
CASSLVAYVAYGYTF
TGTGCCAGCAGCTTAGTCGCCTATGTCGCTTATGGCTACACCTTC
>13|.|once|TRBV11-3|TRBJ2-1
CASSLGSDNEQFF
TGTGCCAGCAGCTTAGGTTCGGACAATGAGCAGTTCTTC
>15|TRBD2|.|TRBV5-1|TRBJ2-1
CASSSLAGVGHEQFF
TGCGCCAGCAGCAGCCTAGCGGGAGTTGGTCATGAGCAGTTCTTC
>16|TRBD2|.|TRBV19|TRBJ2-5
CATKRAGGLYQETQYF
TGTGCCACCAAAAGGGCGGGGGGGCTGTACCAAGAGACCCAGTACTTC
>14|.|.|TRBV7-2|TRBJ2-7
CASSLGPDRTEQYF
TGTGCCAGCAGCTTAGGACCCGACAGAACCGAGCAGTACTTC
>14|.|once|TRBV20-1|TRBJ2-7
CSASSSGASYEQYF
TGCAGTGCTAGTAGTAGCGGAGCCTCCTACGAGCAGTACTTC
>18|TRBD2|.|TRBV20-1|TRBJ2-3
CSASSPLAGDPSTDTQYF
TGCAGTGCTAGTAGTCCCCTAGCGGGAGACCCTAGCACAGATACGCAGTATTTT